Below are 23 T cell receptor beta chains sequenced from a single sample in a study of T cell responses to AZD1222 COVID-19 vaccine (TCRdb year 2021). The sample's time point label, in plain terms: baseline before first vaccination. Preparation of the library involved the immunoSEQ multiplex PCR assay. TCRdb took this table from immuneACCESS and kept in-frame rearrangements with V and J called. Such tables lack part of the clones; where checked against another copy, unresolved V genes explain under half of the gap, and the rest is unexplained. The sample table shows approximately 110,000 clones, and about 88% are seen once. 4% to 4.5% of the sample lies in the top ten. The sample here was peripheral blood, taken on day 0 of AZD1222 vaccination. The receptor source for this set is an adult in good health.

The chain employs TRBV24-1 and TRBJ1-5; TRBD1 might be the D (6 bases). The CDR3 has 14 residues. Germline V gene lookup returns CDR1 KGHDR and CDR2 SFDVKD. V was clipped by 5 bases and J by 6 bases, with 13 bases between them. The CDR3 DNA reads as TGTGCCACCAGTGGCGGGGGGCTGGGTCAGCCCCAGCATTTT. Encoded protein: CATSGGGLGQPQHF.

This rearrangement joins TRBV4-1 to TRBJ2-2; D possibly uses TRBD1 or TRBD2 (6 bases each). V was trimmed by 2 bases and J by 9 bases, leaving 19 bases between them. The CDR3 runs to 16 residues. The germline V gene has CDR1 MGHRA and CDR2 YSYEKL. The CDR3 loop reads CASSQPLAMGGRELFF. The CDR3, as DNA: TGCGCCAGCAGCCAACCTCTAGCAATGGGGGGCAGGGAGCTGTTTTTT.

A single count supports this clone. This sequence joins TRBV24-1 and TRBJ2-3; D ambiguous. The CDR3 consists of 16 residues. V was pared by 1 base and J by 1 base, with 11 bases between. The germline V gene encodes CDR1 KGHDR and CDR2 SFDVKD. The chain's CDR3 is CATSDFRRTRTDTQYF. CDR3 nucleotide sequence: TGTGCCACCAGTGATTTTCGGCGCACCCGCACAGATACGCAGTATTTT.

This clone was seen only once. This sequence joins TRBV7-9 and TRBJ1-4, with D maybe TRBD1 (6 bases). Trimming took 5 bases from V and 0 from J, leaving 10 bases between them. CDR3 length equals 15 residues. Per the germline V gene, CDR1 is SEHNR and CDR2 is FQNEAQ (reference sequence). CDR3 nucleotide sequence: TGTGCCAGCAGCCAAGCAGGGGCAACTAATGAAAAACTGTTTTTT. Translated, it gives CASSQAGATNEKLFF.

The V and J genes are TRBV5-1 and TRBJ2-6; a weak D match, TRBD1 (6 bases). The CDR3 is made up of 15 amino acids. Germline values: CDR1 SGHRS, CDR2 YFSETQ. The ends were cut back, 5 bases at V and 3 bases at J, with 12 bases in the middle. The CDR3 DNA reads as TGCGCCAGCAGTCTACAGGGCGGTGGGGCCAACGTCCTGACTTTC. It translates to CASSLQGGGANVLTF.

V gene TRBV11-2 combines with J gene TRBJ2-7; D is uncertain. The CDR3 spans 13 residues. Trimming cost V 5 bases and J 2 bases, with 10 bases left between them. The germline V gene has CDR1 SGHAT and CDR2 FQNNGV. CDR3 nucleotides: TGTGCCAGCAGCGGTCGGAGCCCCTACGAGCAGTACTTC. It translates to CASSGRSPYEQYF. The full variable domain, with the rest looked up from reference TRBV11-2 and TRBJ2-7, is EAGVAQSPRYKIIEKRQSVAFWCNPISGHATLYWYQQILGQGPKLLIQFQNNGVVDDSQLPKDRFSAERLKGVDSTLKIQPAKLEDSAVYLCASSGRSPYEQYFGPGTRLTVT.

With regard to this clone: Other DNA sequences in this sample translate to the same CDR3. This rearrangement joins TRBV27 to TRBJ1-1; D unresolved. The germline gives CDR1 MNHEY, CDR2 SMNVEV (reference sequence). Trimming removed 3 bases from V and 0 bases from J, with 8 bases in between. The CDR3 is made up of 14 amino acids. CDR3 nucleotide sequence: TGTGCCAGCAGTTTGAGGTTTATGAACACTGAAGCTTTCTTT. Translation gives CASSLRFMNTEAFF.

V gene TRBV10-3 combines with J gene TRBJ1-5, with a tentative D call TRBD1 (6 bases). The V end lost 3 bases, the J end lost 0 bases, and 12 bases lay between the germline ends. Per germline, CDR1 ENHRY and CDR2 SYGVKD. CDR3 length: 16 residues. The CDR3 DNA is TGTGCCATCAGTGATCGGACAGCCCCTAGCAATCAGCCCCAGCATTTT. This codes for CAISDRTAPSNQPQHF.

V and J are TRBV6-5 and TRBJ1-4; D might be TRBD1 (6 bases). Germline V gives CDR1 MNHEY, CDR2 SVGAGI. The CDR3 spans 15 residues. Trimming removed 7 bases from V and 4 bases from J, with 16 bases in between. In DNA, the CDR3 is TGTGCCAGCATAAAGGGCCAGGGGCGTAATGAAAAACTGTTTTTT. Translation gives CASIKGQGRNEKLFF.

The chain joins TRBV11-2 to TRBJ1-4; perhaps TRBD1 as D (6 bases). Germline CDR1 reads SGHAT; CDR2 reads FQNNGV. This CDR3 comprises 16 residues. V dropped 5 bases and J dropped 8 bases, with 21 bases sitting between them. This CDR3 is CASSGYRTAAGEKLFF. CDR3 coding DNA: TGTGCCAGCAGCGGTTACAGGACAGCGGCGGGGGAAAAACTGTTTTTT.

The chain is built from TRBV7-3 and TRBJ2-5; 12 bases fit TRBD2. Germline trimming cut 3 bases from V and 5 bases from J; bases unmatched to any gene: 4. From germline, CDR1 is SGHTA and CDR2 FQGTGA. CDR3 length: 15 residues. The CDR3 protein is CASSFTSGGPETQYF. CDR3 DNA sequence: TGTGCCAGCAGCTTCACTAGCGGGGGGCCGGAGACCCAGTACTTC.

The chain has TRBV28 and TRBJ1-6, with 9 bases matching TRBD1. Trimming cost V 8 bases and J 7 bases; bases outside gene matches: 6. The CDR3 loop spans 14 amino acids. Germline loops: CDR1 MDHEN, CDR2 SYDVKM. The CDR3 bases are TGTGCCAGCCGCATAGACAGGGGGAATTCACCCCTCCACTTT. This codes for CASRIDRGNSPLHF.

The genes are TRBV6-1 and TRBJ2-7, with D perhaps TRBD1 (6 bases). V dropped 7 bases and J dropped 1 base, with 14 bases sitting between them. There are 14 residues in the CDR3. Per the germline V gene, CDR1 is MNHNS and CDR2 is SASEGT. DNA for the CDR3: TGTGCCAGCAAGTCGGGACAACTGTCCTACGAGCAGTACTTC. This translates into CASKSGQLSYEQYF.

V gene TRBV11-3 combines with J gene TRBJ1-6; TRBD1 is a possible D gene (6 bases). This CDR3 is 16 amino acids long. Per the germline V gene, CDR1 is SGHNT and CDR2 is YENEEA. The V and J ends lost 7 bases and 5 bases respectively, with 18 bases between them. This CDR3 reads CASTSAPTGNNSPLHF. The DNA for the CDR3 is TGTGCCAGCACCTCAGCCCCCACAGGGAATAATTCACCCCTCCACTTT.

The rearrangement uses TRBV9 and TRBJ2-5; the match to TRBD2 covers 13 bases. The germline gives CDR1 SGDLS, CDR2 YYNGEE. Germline trimming cut 0 bases from V and 4 bases from J; bases unmatched to any gene: 6. The CDR3 contains 17 residues. The CDR3 reads CASSVGRTSGSTETQYF. In DNA form, the CDR3 reads TGTGCCAGCAGCGTAGGCCGGACTAGCGGGAGTACAGAGACCCAGTACTTC.

The chain uses TRBV10-3 and TRBJ2-7; TRBD1 agrees at 11 bases. CDR1 and CDR2 from the germline V gene are ENHRY and SYGVKD. The CDR3 sequence is 15 residues long. V was pared by 6 bases and J by 3 bases, with 7 bases of the junction left unmatched. In DNA, the CDR3 is TGTGCCATCAGATCGGGACAGGGGGGACGCTACGAGCAGTACTTC. Translation gives CAIRSGQGGRYEQYF.

The V and J genes are TRBV24-1 and TRBJ1-5; D is unclear. The V gene lost 7 bases and the J gene lost 0 bases, with 18 bases spanning the gap. Germline loops: CDR1 KGHDR, CDR2 SFDVKD. The CDR3 covers 17 residues. CDR3 sequence reads: CATSPKAGSYSNQPQHF. CDR3 sequence (DNA): TGTGCCACCAGCCCAAAGGCGGGTTCATATAGCAATCAGCCCCAGCATTTT.

The gene calls are TRBV5-1 and TRBJ1-6; 10 positions match TRBD1. Germline CDR1 reads SGHRS; CDR2 reads YFSETQ. V lost 2 bases, J lost 1 base, and 6 bases stayed unmatched. CDR3 length: 18 amino acids. The CDR3 spells CASSFDRGRGSYNSPLHF. DNA for the CDR3: TGCGCCAGCAGCTTCGACAGGGGGCGCGGGTCCTATAATTCACCCCTCCACTTT.

This rearrangement joins TRBV5-1 to TRBJ2-1; either TRBD1 or TRBD2 may fit D (5 bases each). CDR3 size: 15 residues. From germline, CDR1 is SGHRS and CDR2 YFSETQ. The V end was cut by 3 bases, the J end by 6 bases, with 16 bases between. CDR3: CASSWGWQGGNEQFF. CDR3 sequence (DNA): TGCGCCAGCAGCTGGGGGTGGCAGGGCGGCAATGAGCAGTTCTTC.

This clone appeared once. This chain connects TRBV6-5 to TRBJ2-5; no definite D call. The germline V gene encodes CDR1 MNHEY and CDR2 SVGAGI. V shed 2 bases and J shed 5 bases, with 12 bases lying between them. The CDR3 is made up of 14 amino acids. The DNA for the CDR3 is TGTGCCAGCAGTTACGGCCCAAAGTCTGAGACCCAGTACTTC. It specifies CASSYGPKSETQYF.

This chain joins TRBV7-2 and TRBJ1-6; D is ambiguous. Trimming took 2 bases from V and 5 from J, leaving 13 bases between them. The CDR3 covers 16 residues. Germline lookup yields CDR1 SGHTA and CDR2 FQGNSA. CDR3 region: CASSLKLRRDNSPLHF. The CDR3 bases are TGTGCCAGCAGCTTAAAATTACGGCGGGATAATTCACCCCTCCACTTT.

This clone is a singleton in its sample. The genes are TRBV30 and TRBJ2-7; the match to TRBD1 covers 8 bases. The trim removed 6 bases at V and 7 bases at J, leaving 11 bases unmatched. CDR1 GTSNPN and CDR2 SVGIG come from the germline V gene (reference sequence). This CDR3 is 13 amino acids long. The CDR3 here is CACSNQGAGEQYF. CDR3 nucleotide sequence: TGTGCCTGTTCGAACCAGGGGGCTGGGGAGCAGTACTTC.

The V gene is TRBV5-4, the J gene TRBJ1-5, with D hard to call. The CDR3 has 14 amino acids. Looked up from germline, CDR1 is SGHNT and CDR2 is YYREEE (reference sequence). With 2 bases removed from V and 0 bases from J, the gap between germline ends came to 6 bases. As DNA, the CDR3 is TGTGCCAGCAGCTTCTGGGGTAGCAATCAGCCCCAGCATTTT. This sequence encodes CASSFWGSNQPQHF.